This passage covers 18 T cell receptor beta chains from one sample sequenced in a study of T cell responses to AZD1222 COVID-19 vaccine. Generated by immunoSEQ multiplex PCR, the TCRdb table keeps only in-frame clones and is missing some. The sample has roughly 140,000 clones, about 93% seen once. The sequenced sample was peripheral blood, obtained on day 0 of MenACWY control vaccination. These TCRs come from an adult in good health.

The chain links TRBV6-5 to TRBJ1-2; 7 bases agree with TRBD1. Germline lookup yields CDR1 MNHEY and CDR2 SVGAGI. This CDR3 is built from 11 residues. Losses at the gene ends were 7 bases for V and 7 bases for J; bases not matched to a gene: 3. The CDR3 coding sequence is TGTGCCAGCACCTACAGGGGTGGCTACACCTTC. Translated: CASTYRGGYTF.

V and J are TRBV5-1 and TRBJ1-6, with D possibly being TRBD1 (5 bases). The germline V gene encodes CDR1 SGHRS and CDR2 YFSETQ. The CDR3 consists of 17 residues. The V end was cut by 0 bases, the J end by 6 bases, with 16 bases between. In nucleotides, the CDR3 is TGCGCCAGCAGCTTGGCTGTGTTAGACAGAATTAATTCACCCCTCCACTTT. Protein product: CASSLAVLDRINSPLHF.

This clone has only one observation. The genes are TRBV3-1 (or the pseudogene TRBV3-2) and TRBJ1-1; TRBD1 agrees at 8 bases. The germline V gene encodes CDR1 LGHDT and CDR2 YNNKEL (reference sequence). J lost 7 bases, V lost 3 bases, and 7 bases had no gene match. This CDR3 is 14 amino acids long. The CDR3 region has the DNA TGTGCCAGCAGCCAGGTACAGGGGGGTGGTGAAGCTTTCTTT. Protein sequence: CASSQVQGGGEAFF.

The genes are TRBV7-3 and TRBJ2-7; D is perhaps TRBD2 (6 bases). The germline gives CDR1 SGHTA, CDR2 FQGTGA. V shed 5 bases and J shed 3 bases, with 17 bases lying between them. The CDR3 length is 15 residues. CDR3 DNA sequence: TGTGCCAGCAGCCCCTCTGGGACGGACTACTACGAGCAGTACTTC. Protein: CASSPSGTDYYEQYF.

The rearrangement uses TRBV30 and TRBJ1-5; D unclear. Per the germline V gene, CDR1 is GTSNPN and CDR2 is SVGIG (reference sequence). Trimming took 0 bases from V and 4 from J, leaving 7 bases between them. The CDR3 is 13 amino acids. CDR3 in amino acids: CAWSVRRNQPQHF. As DNA, the CDR3 is TGTGCCTGGAGTGTACGGAGGAATCAGCCCCAGCATTTT.

The gene calls are TRBV4-1 and TRBJ2-2; 7 bases agree with TRBD2. The germline CDR1 and CDR2 sequences are MGHRA and YSYEKL. V was clipped by 3 bases and J by 3 bases; unmatched bases: 4. There are 15 residues in the CDR3. In nucleotides, the CDR3 is TGCGCCAGCAGCCAGAGGGGAGGGGACACCGGGGAGCTGTTTTTT. The encoded protein is CASSQRGGDTGELFF.

This chain joins TRBV6-6 and TRBJ2-2, with 7 bases that match TRBD1. CDR3 length: 14 amino acids. In germline, CDR1 is MNHNY, CDR2 SVGAGI (reference sequence). V lost 8 bases, J lost 2 bases, and 5 bases stayed unmatched. CDR3 in amino acids: CASGRQGNTGELFF. The DNA for the CDR3 is TGTGCCAGCGGGCGACAGGGAAACACCGGGGAGCTGTTTTTT.

This clone appeared once. The V gene is TRBV30, the J gene TRBJ2-3; D is ambiguous. Looked up from germline, CDR1 is GTSNPN and CDR2 is SVGIG (reference sequence). The length of the CDR3 is 14 residues. V lost 0 bases and J lost 2, with 9 bases in between. DNA of the CDR3: TGTGCCTGGAGTGTAGGCGGACCCACAGATACGCAGTATTTT. Its protein product is CAWSVGGPTDTQYF.

J is TRBJ1-1 and V is TRBV19; D is ambiguous. This CDR3 contains 15 residues. V was cut by 7 bases and J by 4 bases, with 19 bases left in between. Germline CDR1 LNHDA, CDR2 SQIVND (reference sequence). CDR3 nucleotide sequence: TGTGCCAGTAAAGCGGAGCCGCCTAGGGCCACTGAAGCTTTCTTT. Its translation: CASKAEPPRATEAFF. The variable domain in full, completed from reference TRBV19 and TRBJ1-1, reads DGGITQSPKYLFRKEGQNVTLSCEQNLNHDAMYWYRQDPGQGLRLIYYSQIVNDFQKGDIAEGYSVSREKKESFPLTVTSAQKNPTAFYLCASKAEPPRATEAFFGQGTRLTVV.

The chain couples TRBV6-5 to TRBJ1-1; no firm D call. Deletions cut 7 bases from V and 6 bases from J, with 12 bases between. The CDR3 is made up of 12 amino acids. Germline-derived CDR1 and CDR2 are MNHEY and SVGAGI. The CDR3 sequence: CASTTAPSEAFF. The CDR3 coding sequence is TGTGCCAGCACTACGGCACCGTCTGAAGCTTTCTTT.

This chain links TRBV28 with TRBJ1-1; a possible D gene is TRBD1 (5 bases). Trimming cost V 3 bases and J 8 bases, with 13 bases left between them. Germline lookup yields CDR1 MDHEN and CDR2 SYDVKM. CDR3 length: 13 residues. The CDR3 spells CASSLQGLEEAFF. In DNA, the CDR3 is TGTGCCAGCAGTTTGCAGGGCCTTGAAGAAGCTTTCTTT.

The chain combines TRBV11-2 with TRBJ2-5, with 9 bases fitting TRBD1. There are 14 residues in the CDR3. CDR1 SGHAT and CDR2 FQNNGV come from the germline V gene. V shed 5 bases, J shed 8 bases, and the junction held 9 bases outside the gene matches. The CDR3 region is CASSLSTGGETQYF. The CDR3 DNA follows: TGTGCCAGCAGCCTCAGTACAGGGGGCGAAACCCAGTACTTC.

The chain uses TRBV7-3 and TRBJ2-3, with D possibly TRBD2 on 6 matching bases. Germline V gene data show CDR1 as SGHTA and CDR2 as FQGTGA. V dropped 2 bases and J dropped 4 bases, with 13 bases sitting between them. The CDR3 loop spans 15 amino acids. CDR3 protein: CASSLQGLTPDTQYF. The DNA of the CDR3 is TGTGCCAGCAGCTTACAGGGACTCACCCCAGATACGCAGTATTTT.

The chain joins TRBV18 to TRBJ2-1; TRBD2 matches at 9 bases. V was pared by 4 bases and J by 7 bases, with 17 bases of the junction left unmatched. The CDR3 has 18 amino acids. Per germline, CDR1 KGHSH and CDR2 LQKENI. The CDR3 loop reads CASSQGLRSSGTGNEQFF. The DNA of the CDR3 is TGTGCCAGCTCACAGGGGCTCCGATCTAGCGGGACTGGGAATGAGCAGTTCTTC.

In this sample, this clone turned up a few times. The J gene is TRBJ2-7, the V gene TRBV5-6; a possible D gene is TRBD1 (5 bases). Trimming stripped 2 bases from V and 3 bases from J, with 15 bases between. CDR1 is SGHDT and CDR2 is YYEEEE in the germline V gene. This CDR3 is 15 amino acids long. The CDR3 DNA sequence: TGTGCCAGCAGCTTTCGCGGTGCAGGGTTCTACGAGCAGTACTTC. Its translation is CASSFRGAGFYEQYF.

The rearrangement uses TRBV19 and TRBJ1-6; 7 nucleotides align to TRBD1. The CDR3 runs to 19 residues. Germline V CDR1 and CDR2: LNHDA, SQIVND (reference sequence). Losses at the gene ends were 9 bases for V and 5 bases for J; bases not matched to a gene: 22. The DNA for the CDR3 is TGTGCCAGCCGAAGGAGTAGGTCACGAGATACAGGGGATAATTCACCCCTCCACTTT. Protein product: CASRRSRSRDTGDNSPLHF.

V usage is TRBV24-1 and J usage is TRBJ1-2, with 11 bases matching TRBD1. Germline V gene lookup returns CDR1 KGHDR and CDR2 SFDVKD. This CDR3 has 15 residues. With 9 bases clipped from V and 7 bases from J, the junction kept 12 bases outside the gene matches. The CDR3 loop reads CATRDRGTGRAGYTF. In DNA form, the CDR3 reads TGTGCCACCCGGGACAGGGGGACAGGGCGGGCTGGCTACACCTTC.

This chain connects TRBV2 to TRBJ1-5, with a tentative D call TRBD1 (6 bases). The CDR3 sequence is 14 residues long. Trimming shortened V by 7 bases and J by 0 bases, and 10 bases separated the two germline ends. Germline V gene lookup returns CDR1 SNHLY and CDR2 FYNNEI. The CDR3 sequence is CASTGTLSNQPQHF. For the CDR3, the DNA is TGTGCCAGCACCGGGACACTTAGCAATCAGCCCCAGCATTTT.